Each of the 10 T cell receptor beta chains below was sequenced from the same sample in a study of blood T cell repertoires in COVID-19. Here immunoSEQ multiplex PCR was the method, and the copy in TCRdb shows in-frame clones only, minus some. This sample has 150,000 or so clones, with around 87% found just once. The sample consisted of peripheral blood. These TCRs come from a woman aged 65 to 85 with COVID-19, enrolled during active disease.

CDR3 sequence reads: CASSPRDRGGYEQYF. DNA for the CDR3: TGTGCCAGCAGTCCCCGTGACAGGGGGGGCTACGAGCAGTACTTC. The gene calls are TRBV27 and TRBJ2-7, with 9 bases that match TRBD1. Germline V gene sequence: CDR1 MNHEY, CDR2 SMNVEV (reference sequence). CDR3 length: 15 residues. V dropped 5 bases and J dropped 3; count of bases not matched to a gene: 8.

This chain links TRBV7-3 with TRBJ2-1, with a tentative D call TRBD1 (5 bases). There are 13 residues in the CDR3. V dropped 1 base and J dropped 5 bases, with 6 bases sitting between them. Germline lookup yields CDR1 SGHTA and CDR2 FQGTGA. CDR3 sequence (DNA): TGTGCCAGCAGCTTAAGCAGGGACAATGAGCAGTTCTTC. It specifies CASSLSRDNEQFF.

The chain recombines TRBV28 with TRBJ2-3; a possible D gene is TRBD2 (7 bases). V was shortened by 8 bases and J by 6 bases, with 18 bases between the two germline ends. The CDR3 runs to 14 residues. Per the germline V gene, CDR1 is MDHEN and CDR2 is SYDVKM. Written as DNA, the CDR3 is TGTGCCAGCCTTCGCGGGGGCAAAGGGGATACGCAGTATTTT. This translates into CASLRGGKGDTQYF.

The chain couples TRBV5-3 to TRBJ1-2; D unclear. TRBV5-3 is recorded as an ORF, its role being uncertain. This CDR3 spans 13 amino acids. This CDR3 reads CASRRAPNYGYTF. The CDR3, as DNA: TGTGCTTCAAGGAGGGCCCCTAACTATGGCTACACCTTC.

The chain is built from TRBV5-4 and TRBJ2-2; 12 bases are shared with TRBD1. Germline V CDR1 and CDR2: SGHNT, YYREEE (reference sequence). The CDR3 contains 17 residues. The junction had 10 bases not matched to a gene; V was cut back by 4 bases and J by 6 bases. CDR3 in DNA: TGTGCCAGCAGCCCCCCGCCGGGACAGGGGGCCTCCGGGGAGCTGTTTTTT. Protein product: CASSPPPGQGASGELFF.

This chain uses TRBV18 with TRBJ1-2, with a tentative D call TRBD1 (6 bases). Germline V gene sequence: CDR1 KGHSH, CDR2 LQKENI. The ends were cut back, 8 bases at V and 0 bases at J, with 19 bases in the middle. CDR3 size: 16 residues. The CDR3 DNA reads as TGTGCCAGCCTAGGACAGAGGCAGCAATCTAACTATGGCTACACCTTC. It codes for CASLGQRQQSNYGYTF. Together with reference TRBV18 and TRBJ1-2, the CDR3 gives the full variable domain: NAGVMQNPRHLVRRRGQEARLRCSPMKGHSHVYWYRQLPEEGLKFMVYLQKENIIDESGMPKERFSAEFPKEGPSILRIQQVVRGDSAAYFCASLGQRQQSNYGYTFGSGTRLTVV.

The chain recombines TRBV7-2 with TRBJ2-7, with a tentative D call TRBD1 (5 bases). Germline values: CDR1 SGHTA, CDR2 FQGNSA. V was trimmed by 2 bases and J by 1 base, leaving 9 bases between them. The CDR3 extends over 14 amino acids. The CDR3 loop reads CASSLLGQSYEQYF. As DNA, the CDR3 is TGTGCCAGCAGCTTATTGGGGCAGTCCTACGAGCAGTACTTC.

The CDR3 loop reads CASSLGTGGLTEAFF. CDR3 coding DNA: TGTGCCAGCAGCTTAGGGACAGGGGGCCTCACTGAAGCTTTCTTT. The rearrangement joins TRBV7-8 to TRBJ1-1; TRBD1 matches 11 bases. V lost 1 base, J lost 4 bases, and 2 bases stayed unmatched. The germline V gene encodes CDR1 SGHVS and CDR2 FQNEAQ. The CDR3 runs 15 residues.

The chain has TRBV29-1 and TRBJ2-7; possible D gene TRBD2, 7 bases. This CDR3 contains 13 residues. Germline CDR1 SQVTM, CDR2 ANQGSEA. V was clipped by 6 bases and J by 6 bases, with 18 bases between them. The CDR3 DNA is TGCAGCGTGGCCCTCCGGAGGGGGGGCGAGCAGTACTTC. Its translation is CSVALRRGGEQYF.

The rearrangement uses TRBV5-6 and TRBJ2-1, with D possibly matching TRBD2 (5 bases). Germline V gene lookup returns CDR1 SGHDT and CDR2 YYEEEE. The CDR3 runs 18 residues. V gave up 0 bases and J gave up 0 bases, with 16 bases separating them. CDR3 coding DNA: TGTGCCAGCAGCTTGGCAGCAAGAGGGCCCAGCTCCTACAATGAGCAGTTCTTC. The encoded protein is CASSLAARGPSSYNEQFF.